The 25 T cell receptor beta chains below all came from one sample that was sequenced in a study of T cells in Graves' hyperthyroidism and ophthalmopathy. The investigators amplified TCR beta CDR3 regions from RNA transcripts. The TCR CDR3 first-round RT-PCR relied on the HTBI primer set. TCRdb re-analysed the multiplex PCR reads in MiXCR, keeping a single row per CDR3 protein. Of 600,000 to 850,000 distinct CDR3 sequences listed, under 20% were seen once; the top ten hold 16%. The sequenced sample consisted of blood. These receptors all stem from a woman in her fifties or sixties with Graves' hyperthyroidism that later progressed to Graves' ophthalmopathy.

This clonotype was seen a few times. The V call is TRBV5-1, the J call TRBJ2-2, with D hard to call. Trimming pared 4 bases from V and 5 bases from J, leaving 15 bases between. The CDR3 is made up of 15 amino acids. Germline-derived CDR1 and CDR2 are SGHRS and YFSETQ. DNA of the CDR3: TGCGCCAGCAGCAAGGACGGCGTAGAGACCGGGGAGCTGTTTTTT. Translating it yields CASSKDGVETGELFF.

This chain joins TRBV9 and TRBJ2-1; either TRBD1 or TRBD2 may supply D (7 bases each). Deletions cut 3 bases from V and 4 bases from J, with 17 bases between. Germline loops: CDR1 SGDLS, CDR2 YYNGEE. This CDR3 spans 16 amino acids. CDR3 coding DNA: TGTGCCAGCAGCGGCCAGGGGGGGGGCGGTTACAATGAGCAGTTCTTC. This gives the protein CASSGQGGGGYNEQFF.

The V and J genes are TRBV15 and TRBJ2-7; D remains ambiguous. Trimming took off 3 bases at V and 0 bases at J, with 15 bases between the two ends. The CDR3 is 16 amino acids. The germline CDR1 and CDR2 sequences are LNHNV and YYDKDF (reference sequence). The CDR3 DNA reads TGTGCCACCAGCAGTATCGCAGGATTGAGCTCCTACGAGCAGTACTTC. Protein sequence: CATSSIAGLSSYEQYF. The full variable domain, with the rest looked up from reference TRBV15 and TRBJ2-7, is DAMVIQNPRYQVTQFGKPVTLSCSQTLNHNVMYWYQQKSSQAPKLLFHYYDKDFNNEADTPDNFQSRRPNTSFCFLDIRSPGLGDTAMYLCATSSIAGLSSYEQYFGPGTRLTVT.

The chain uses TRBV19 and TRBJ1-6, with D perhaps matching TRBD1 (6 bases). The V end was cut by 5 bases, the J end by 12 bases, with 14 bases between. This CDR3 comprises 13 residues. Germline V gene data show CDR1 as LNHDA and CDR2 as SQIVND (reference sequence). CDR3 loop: CASSPRGDGPLHF. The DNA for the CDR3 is TGTGCCAGTAGTCCAAGGGGGGATGGACCCCTCCACTTT.

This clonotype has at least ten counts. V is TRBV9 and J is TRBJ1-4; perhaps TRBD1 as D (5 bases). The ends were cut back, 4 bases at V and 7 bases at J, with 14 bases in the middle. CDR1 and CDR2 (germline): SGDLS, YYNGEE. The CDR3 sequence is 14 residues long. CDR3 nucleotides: TGTGCCAGCAGCCTAGCCGGGGGTGGTGAAAAACTGTTTTTT. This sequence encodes CASSLAGGGEKLFF.

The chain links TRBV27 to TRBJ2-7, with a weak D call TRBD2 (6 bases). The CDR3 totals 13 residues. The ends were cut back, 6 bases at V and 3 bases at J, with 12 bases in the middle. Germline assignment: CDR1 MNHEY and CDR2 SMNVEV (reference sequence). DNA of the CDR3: TGTGCCAGCAGCCCGGAGGGTAGCTACGAGCAGTACTTC. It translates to CASSPEGSYEQYF.

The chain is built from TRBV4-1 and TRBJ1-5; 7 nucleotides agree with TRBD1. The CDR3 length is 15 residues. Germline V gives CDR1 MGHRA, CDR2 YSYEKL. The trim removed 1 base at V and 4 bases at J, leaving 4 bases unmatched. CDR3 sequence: CASSQVGTANQPQHF. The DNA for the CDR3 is TGCGCCAGCAGCCAAGTCGGGACAGCTAATCAGCCCCAGCATTTT.

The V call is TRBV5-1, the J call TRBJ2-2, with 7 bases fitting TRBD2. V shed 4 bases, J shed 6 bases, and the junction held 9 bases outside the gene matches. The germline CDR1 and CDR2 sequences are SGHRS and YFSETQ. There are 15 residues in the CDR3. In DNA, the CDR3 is TGCGCCAGCAGCGCCAAGACTAGCATCGCCGGGGAGCTGTTTTTT. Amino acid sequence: CASSAKTSIAGELFF.

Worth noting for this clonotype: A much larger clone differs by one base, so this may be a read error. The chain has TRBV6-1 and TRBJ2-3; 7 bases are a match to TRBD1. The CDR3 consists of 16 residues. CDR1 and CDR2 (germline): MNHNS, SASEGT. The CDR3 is CVSSNPGQRSTDTQYF. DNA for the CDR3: TGTGTCAGCAGCAACCCGGGACAGCGGTCCACAGATACGCAGTATTTT.

The CDR3 bases are TGTGCCATCAGCGCGAATCAGGGTCGAGATACGGCCGGGGAGCTGTTTTTT. Amino acid sequence: CAISANQGRDTAGELFF. The J gene is TRBJ2-2, the V gene TRBV2; perhaps TRBD1 as D (5 bases). Germline V gives CDR1 SNHLY, CDR2 FYNNEI. The CDR3 spans 17 residues. The V gene lost 10 bases and the J gene lost 6 bases, with 27 bases spanning the gap.

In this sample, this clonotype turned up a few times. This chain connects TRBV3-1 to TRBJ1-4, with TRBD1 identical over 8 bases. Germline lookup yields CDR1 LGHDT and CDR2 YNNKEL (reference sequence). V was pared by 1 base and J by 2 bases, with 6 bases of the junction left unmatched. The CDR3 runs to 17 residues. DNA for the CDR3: TGTGCCAGCAGCCAAGGAGACCGGACAGGGACTAATGAAAAACTGTTTTTT. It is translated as CASSQGDRTGTNEKLFF.

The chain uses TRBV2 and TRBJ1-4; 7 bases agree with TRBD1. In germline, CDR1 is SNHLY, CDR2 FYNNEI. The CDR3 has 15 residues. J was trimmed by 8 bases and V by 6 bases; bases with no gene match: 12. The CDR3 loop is CASRMRGGIGEKLFF. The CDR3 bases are TGTGCCAGCAGGATGAGAGGGGGCATCGGGGAAAAACTGTTTTTT. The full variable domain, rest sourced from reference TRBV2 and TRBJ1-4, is EPEVTQTPSHQVTQMGQEVILRCVPISNHLYFYWYRQILGQKVEFLVSFYNNEISEKSEIFDDQFSVERPDGSNFTLKIRSTKLEDSAMYFCASRMRGGIGEKLFFGSGTQLSVL.

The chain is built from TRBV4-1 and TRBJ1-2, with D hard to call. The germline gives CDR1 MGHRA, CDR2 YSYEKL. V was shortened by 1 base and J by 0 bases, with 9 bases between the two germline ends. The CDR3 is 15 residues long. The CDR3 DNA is TGCGCCAGCAGCCAAGTTGGCGGGACTAACTATGGCTACACCTTC. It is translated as CASSQVGGTNYGYTF.

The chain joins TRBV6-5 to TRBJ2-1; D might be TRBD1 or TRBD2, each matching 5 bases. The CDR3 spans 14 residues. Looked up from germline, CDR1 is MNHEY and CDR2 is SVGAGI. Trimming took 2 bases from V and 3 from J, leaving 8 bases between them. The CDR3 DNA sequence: TGTGCCAGCAGTTACGGGGGAAACTACAATGAGCAGTTCTTC. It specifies CASSYGGNYNEQFF.

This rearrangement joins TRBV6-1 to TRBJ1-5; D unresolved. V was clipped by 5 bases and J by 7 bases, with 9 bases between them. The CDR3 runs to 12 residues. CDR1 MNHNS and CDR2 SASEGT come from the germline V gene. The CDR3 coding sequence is TGTGCCAGCAGTTACTCCCCCCAGCCCCAGCATTTT. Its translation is CASSYSPQPQHF.

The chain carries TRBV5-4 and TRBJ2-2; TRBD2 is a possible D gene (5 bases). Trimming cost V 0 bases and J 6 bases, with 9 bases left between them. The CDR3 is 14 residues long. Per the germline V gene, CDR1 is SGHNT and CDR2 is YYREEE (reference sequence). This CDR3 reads CASSLAGVAGELFF. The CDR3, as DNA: TGTGCCAGCAGCTTGGCCGGGGTAGCCGGGGAGCTGTTTTTT.

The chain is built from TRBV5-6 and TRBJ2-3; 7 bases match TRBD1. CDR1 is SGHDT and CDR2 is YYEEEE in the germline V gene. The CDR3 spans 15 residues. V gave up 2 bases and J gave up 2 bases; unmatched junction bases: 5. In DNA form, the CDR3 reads TGTGCCAGCAGCTTAAGGGGGCTGTACACAGATACGCAGTATTTT. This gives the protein CASSLRGLYTDTQYF.

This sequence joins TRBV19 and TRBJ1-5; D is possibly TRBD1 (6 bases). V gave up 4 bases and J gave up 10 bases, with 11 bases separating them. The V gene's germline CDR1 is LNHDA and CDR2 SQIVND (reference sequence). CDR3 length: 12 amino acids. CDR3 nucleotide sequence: TGTGCCAGTAGTAACATACAGGGACCCCAGCATTTT. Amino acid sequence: CASSNIQGPQHF.

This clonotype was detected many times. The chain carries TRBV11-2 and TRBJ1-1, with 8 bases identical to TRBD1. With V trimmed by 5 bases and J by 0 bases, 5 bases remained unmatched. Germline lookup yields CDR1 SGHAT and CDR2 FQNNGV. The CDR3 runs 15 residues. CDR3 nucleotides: TGTGCCAGCAGCGATGGACAGGGTATGAACACTGAAGCTTTCTTT. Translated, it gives CASSDGQGMNTEAFF. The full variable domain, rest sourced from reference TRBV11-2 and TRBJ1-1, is EAGVAQSPRYKIIEKRQSVAFWCNPISGHATLYWYQQILGQGPKLLIQFQNNGVVDDSQLPKDRFSAERLKGVDSTLKIQPAKLEDSAVYLCASSDGQGMNTEAFFGQGTRLTVV.

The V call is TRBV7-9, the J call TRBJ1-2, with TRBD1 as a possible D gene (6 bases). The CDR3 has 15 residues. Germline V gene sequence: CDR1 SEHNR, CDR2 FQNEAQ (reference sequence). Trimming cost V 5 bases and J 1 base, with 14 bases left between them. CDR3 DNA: TGTGCCAGCAGCCCCAGGGAGGGGGATAACTATGGCTACACCTTC. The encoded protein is CASSPREGDNYGYTF.

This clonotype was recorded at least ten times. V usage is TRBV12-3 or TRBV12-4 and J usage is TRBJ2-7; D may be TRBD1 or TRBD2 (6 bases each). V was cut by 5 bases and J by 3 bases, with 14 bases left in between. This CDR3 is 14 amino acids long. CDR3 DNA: TGTGCCAGCAGTATCTCAGGGGACTTCTACGAGCAGTACTTC. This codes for CASSISGDFYEQYF.

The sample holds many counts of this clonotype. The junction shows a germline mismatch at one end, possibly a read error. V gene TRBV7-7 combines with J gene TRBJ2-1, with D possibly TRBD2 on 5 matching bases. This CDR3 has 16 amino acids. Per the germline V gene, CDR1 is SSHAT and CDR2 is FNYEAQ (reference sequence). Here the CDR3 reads CASSLTTGSSYNEQFF. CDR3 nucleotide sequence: TGTGCTAGCAGCTTAACGACGGGGAGCTCCTACAATGAGCAGTTCTTC.

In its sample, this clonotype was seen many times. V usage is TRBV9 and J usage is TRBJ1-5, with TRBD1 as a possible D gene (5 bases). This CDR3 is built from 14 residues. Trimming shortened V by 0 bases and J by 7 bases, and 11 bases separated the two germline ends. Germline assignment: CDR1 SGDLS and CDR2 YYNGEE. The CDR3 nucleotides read TGTGCCAGCAGCGTAGGAGGGACGGGCCAGCCCCAGCATTTT. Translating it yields CASSVGGTGQPQHF.

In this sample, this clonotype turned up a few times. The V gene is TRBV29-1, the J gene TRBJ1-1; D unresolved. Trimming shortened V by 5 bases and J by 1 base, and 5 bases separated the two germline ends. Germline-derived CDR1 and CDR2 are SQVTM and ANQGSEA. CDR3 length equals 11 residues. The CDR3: CSVQKNTEAFF. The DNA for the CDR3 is TGCAGCGTTCAAAAGAACACTGAAGCTTTCTTT. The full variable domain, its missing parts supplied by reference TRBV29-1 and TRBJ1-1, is SAVISQKPSRDICQRGTSLTIQCQVDSQVTMMFWYRQQPGQSLTLIATANQGSEATYESGFVIDKFPISRPNLTFSTLTVSNMSPEDSSIYLCSVQKNTEAFFGQGTRLTVV.

The CDR3 spells CASSHIRDGSYNEQFF. The CDR3 bases are TGCGCCAGCAGCCACATCAGGGACGGCTCCTACAATGAGCAGTTCTTC. The chain employs TRBV5-1 and TRBJ2-1, with D perhaps being TRBD1 or TRBD2 (5 bases each). Germline values: CDR1 SGHRS, CDR2 YFSETQ. This CDR3 comprises 16 residues. V lost 4 bases and J 0 bases, leaving 14 bases between the germline ends.